This is a list of T cell receptor beta chains from one sample in a study of PD-L1 blockade in urothelial cancer. Sequencing was performed with immunoSEQ multiplex PCR; in TCRdb, only in-frame clones are kept and a portion is missing. The data contain some 45,000 clones, 70% to 90% of them singletons. The sequencing used PBMCs, collected around atezolizumab (anti-PD-L1) treatment. These receptors were collected from a donor at least 40 years old with urothelial cancer. Both conserved end residues are part of each CDR3. The D gene is left open where the match is weak. Rows may omit the clone size; those that give it use once, few, many or a size class.

v_call	clone_size	j_call	cdr3_length	d_call	cdr3_aa	cdr3_nt
TRBV18	NA	TRBJ2-7	14	TRBD1	CASSPPTGGNEQYF	TGTGCCAGCTCACCACCAACAGGGGGGAACGAGCAGTACTTC
TRBV5-4	NA	TRBJ2-7	17	TRBD2	CASSPAGGGRRSYEQYF	TGTGCCAGCAGCCCCGCCGGGGGGGGCCGTCGCTCCTACGAGCAGTACTTC
TRBV19	once	TRBJ2-7	15	TRBD2	CASSILPAGGHEQYF	TGTGCCAGTAGTATTCTACCAGCGGGAGGCCATGAGCAGTACTTC
TRBV27	NA	TRBJ2-7	13	NA	CASSFGVLDEQYF	TGTGCCAGCAGTTTCGGGGTCCTTGACGAGCAGTACTTC
TRBV6-6	NA	TRBJ1-3	15	NA	CASSYSRRSGNTIYF	TGTGCCAGCAGTTACTCGAGGCGATCTGGAAACACCATATATTTT
TRBV7-8	NA	TRBJ1-4	15	TRBD1	CASSPGTGGSEKLFF	TGTGCCAGCAGCCCAGGGACAGGGGGGAGTGAAAAACTGTTTTTT
TRBV9	NA	TRBJ2-3	15	TRBD2	CASSMTSGRTDTQYF	TGTGCCAGCAGCATGACTAGCGGGAGAACAGATACGCAGTATTTT
TRBV7-7	NA	TRBJ2-1	15	TRBD2	CASSPGGTPYNEQFF	TGTGCTAGCAGCCCGGGGGGAACCCCCTACAATGAGCAGTTCTTC
TRBV28	once	TRBJ1-1	15	NA	CAAGGVAGVNTEAFF	TGTGCCGCCGGAGGGGTTGCTGGGGTGAACACTGAAGCTTTCTTT
TRBV19	NA	TRBJ2-4	12	TRBD2	CASSQNRDYKYF	TGTGCCAGTAGCCAAAACCGGGACTATAAGTACTTC
TRBV7-9	NA	TRBJ1-4	15	TRBD1	CASSETGTVNEKLFF	TGTGCCAGCAGCGAAACCGGGACAGTTAATGAAAAACTGTTTTTT
TRBV5-1	NA	TRBJ2-7	16	TRBD1	CASSPRAWDSTYEQYF	TGCGCCAGCAGCCCGAGGGCTTGGGACAGCACCTACGAGCAGTACTTC
TRBV5-4	NA	TRBJ1-2	13	NA	CASSPDSNYGYTF	TGTGCCAGCAGCCCGGACAGCAACTATGGCTACACCTTC
TRBV7-2	NA	TRBJ2-1	13	NA	CASSLQAGNEQFF	TGTGCCAGCAGCCTCCAAGCGGGCAATGAGCAGTTCTTC
TRBV28	NA	TRBJ2-3	12	NA	CASSSNTDTQYF	TGTGCCAGCAGTTCAAACACAGATACGCAGTATTTT
TRBV7-9	NA	TRBJ2-2	16	NA	CASSPGLTTHTGELFF	TGTGCCAGCAGCCCCGGACTGACAACCCACACCGGGGAGCTGTTTTTT
TRBV28	NA	TRBJ2-6	17	NA	CASSSDRYTQGANVLTF	TGTGCCAGCAGTTCCGACAGATACACTCAGGGGGCCAACGTCCTGACTTTC
TRBV7-2	NA	TRBJ2-2	12	NA	CASSPYTGELFF	TGTGCCAGCAGCCCCTACACCGGGGAGCTGTTTTTT
TRBV6-1	few	TRBJ2-7	14	TRBD1	CAASGQGLLYEQYF	TGTGCCGCTTCAGGACAGGGGTTGTTGTACGAGCAGTACTTC